This T cell receptor beta chain was captured by sequencing in a study of Ad26.COV2.S vaccination and SARS-CoV-2 variants. The study's findings and limits: It was found that vaccine and placebo recipients had similar non-spike TCR breadth.

Treatment noted: 15 to 20 received Ad26.COV2.S at low or high dose, single or two shots; 5 received placebo; per-sample allocation not given. Day 63 after the first vaccine or placebo injection was the time point for sampling. Profiled with immunoSEQ multiplex PCR; TCRdb holds only in-frame clones, not every one. The sample records some 320,000 clones, about 82% being singletons. Trimming cost V 2 bases and J 5 bases; bases outside gene matches: 11. CDR3 length: 16 amino acids. The germline V gene has CDR1 GTSNPN and CDR2 SVGIG (reference sequence). As regards this clone: Antigen: not known.

This specimen was peripheral blood, taken in a trial of Ad26.COV2.S vaccine versus placebo. The sequence was collected from a person aged 18-65 years who received the Ad26.COV2.S COVID-19 vaccine or a placebo. V and J are TRBV30 and TRBJ2-5; 10 nucleotides match TRBD2. CDR3 bases: TGTGCCTGGAGTCCAAGCGGGGGGGCCTTTGGGGAGACCCAGTACTTC. As protein: CAWSPSGGAFGETQYF.